Below are 9 T cell receptor beta chains sequenced from a single sample in a study of T cells in Graves' hyperthyroidism and ophthalmopathy. What was amplified from RNA transcripts were TCR beta CDR3 regions. HTBI primers drove first-round RT-PCR of the TCR CDR3. TCRdb recomputed calls from the multiplex PCR reads with MiXCR, one row per CDR3 protein. The sample lists more than 300,000 distinct CDR3 sequences, about 14% seen once, with roughly a fifth in the top ten. The sequencing input was blood. The receptors were gathered from a woman aged 25 to 39 with Graves' ophthalmopathy.

This clonotype was detected ten times or more. The gene calls are TRBV5-8 and TRBJ1-1, with 9 bases aligning to TRBD1. Per germline, CDR1 SGHTS and CDR2 YDEGEE. The CDR3 has 15 residues. The ends lost 3 bases at V and 6 bases at J; junction bases unmatched: 9. The chain's CDR3 is CASSWTGARGAEAFF. Written as DNA, the CDR3 is TGTGCCAGCAGCTGGACAGGGGCGCGGGGGGCTGAAGCTTTCTTT.

This clonotype occurred many times. The chain recombines TRBV11-2 with TRBJ2-4; 8 nucleotides line up with TRBD1. CDR3 length equals 13 residues. V shed 4 bases and J 6 bases; nucleotides not matched to a gene: 2. The V gene's germline CDR1 is SGHAT and CDR2 FQNNGV. CDR3 in amino acids: CASSSGQGNIQYF. For the CDR3, the DNA is TGTGCCAGCAGCTCCGGACAGGGAAACATTCAGTACTTC.

This clonotype was observed many times. The V call is TRBV6-6, the J call TRBJ1-2, with TRBD1 as a possible D gene (5 bases). Trimming took 0 bases from V and 5 from J, leaving 13 bases between them. Germline V gene data show CDR1 as MNHNY and CDR2 as SVGAGI (reference sequence). This CDR3 region has 15 residues. CDR3 amino acids: CASSYSFPGSYGYTF. The DNA of the CDR3 is TGTGCCAGCAGTTACTCGTTTCCAGGGTCATATGGCTACACCTTC.

At least ten counts were recorded for this clonotype. This chain joins TRBV5-5 and TRBJ1-2; no clear D. The germline gives CDR1 SGHKS, CDR2 YYEKEE (reference sequence). Trimming removed 0 bases from V and 7 bases from J, with 13 bases in between. This CDR3 comprises 14 residues. CDR3 coding DNA: TGTGCCAGCAGCTTGGTAGTCGGGCTTCGTGGCTACACCTTC. Encoded protein: CASSLVVGLRGYTF.

The sample holds many counts of this clonotype. The V call is TRBV7-9, the J call TRBJ1-5; perhaps TRBD1 as D (5 bases). This CDR3 is built from 13 residues. Deletions cut 8 bases from V and 2 bases from J, with 10 bases between. Germline assignment: CDR1 SEHNR and CDR2 FQNEAQ (reference sequence). The CDR3 reads CASAVGGNQPQHF. CDR3 nucleotides: TGTGCCAGCGCCGTGGGGGGCAATCAGCCCCAGCATTTT.

In its sample, this clonotype was seen many times. The chain combines TRBV24-1 with TRBJ1-4; TRBD1 matches 8 bases. The V segment lost 7 bases and the J segment 8 bases; nucleotides outside the gene matches: 8. CDR3 size: 14 residues. The V gene's germline CDR1 is KGHDR and CDR2 SFDVKD. CDR3 protein: CATSPGQGDEKLFF. The CDR3 nucleotides are TGTGCCACCAGCCCCGGACAGGGAGACGAAAAACTGTTTTTT.

This clonotype showed up many times. The chain links TRBV2 to TRBJ2-1; tentatively, D is TRBD1 (5 bases). The V gene lost 6 bases and the J gene lost 0 bases, with 15 bases spanning the gap. Germline values: CDR1 SNHLY, CDR2 FYNNEI. The CDR3 runs 16 residues. The CDR3 nucleotides are TGTGCCAGCAGGCCCTGGGGCCGTGACTCCTACAATGAGCAGTTCTTC. This translates into CASRPWGRDSYNEQFF.

This clonotype was seen at least ten times. The chain joins TRBV6-1 to TRBJ1-5; D ambiguous. The V end was cut by 6 bases, the J end by 5 bases, with 17 bases between. Germline V lookup: CDR1 MNHNS, CDR2 SASEGT. This CDR3 region has 15 residues. The CDR3 DNA is TGTGCCAGCAGAAAGGGCAGAGAACTCTATCAGCCCCAGCATTTT. Translating it yields CASRKGRELYQPQHF.

This clonotype has only a few counts. The rearrangement joins TRBV20-1 to TRBJ2-3; 13 bases fit TRBD2. The CDR3 totals 17 residues. V was clipped by 0 bases and J by 3 bases; unmatched bases: 6. Germline V gene sequence: CDR1 DFQATT, CDR2 SNEGSKA (reference sequence). DNA for the CDR3: TGCAGTGCTAGAGACTGGGGACTAGCGGGGAGTACAGATACGCAGTATTTT. It codes for CSARDWGLAGSTDTQYF.